This TCR beta chain was sequenced in a study of response to subunit inactivated influenza vaccine (dated 2018 in TCRdb). A note on the overall study: The study used deep quantitative T cell receptor repertoire profiling to track responses to a trivalent subunit inactivated influenza vaccine. The study at large found these results: The authors proposed that each seasonal influenza vaccination may bring in only a limited number of new T cells.

V is clipped by 1 base and J by 3 bases, and the sequence between their germline boundaries is 13 bases long. From cysteine to phenylalanine, the CDR3 is 15 amino acids long. Only the CDR3 DNA is retained, 45 bases long and in frame from the first base. CDR1 and CDR2 were assigned from the germline V gene as SGHTA and FQGNSA. The sample's time point label is to be understood as: 45 to 50 days after influenza vaccine administration. Receptors were amplified or captured by RT-PCR. The sample was run on an Illumina HiSeq 2500. TCRdb reprocessed the public reads (quality trimming at Q25 with fastp, clone calling with MiXCR) and kept in-frame beta chains. Rows matching on CDR3 protein sequence are summarized as one entry with the most common DNA and genes. The sample contains over 400,000 distinct CDR3 sequences, about an eighth of them found a single time. 10% to 15% of the sample lies in the top ten. In the case of this clonotype: Its target antigen remains unknown. The sample holds no much larger clone one base away, and base qualities are not on file.

This chain is built from TRBV7-2 and TRBJ2-7, with the D call perhaps TRBD1 or TRBD2, each one matching 5 bases. This TCR derives from a man aged 50-59 years who received an inactivated influenza vaccine. Donor details come from another sample of the same person, matched by shared clones. This sample comprised PBMCs from blood, obtained 40 to 50 days after vaccination. For the CDR3, the sequence is CASSLEAGAGYEQYF. The nucleotide sequence reads as follows: TGTGCCAGCAGCTTAGAAGCCGGGGCGGGCTACGAGCAGTACTTC.